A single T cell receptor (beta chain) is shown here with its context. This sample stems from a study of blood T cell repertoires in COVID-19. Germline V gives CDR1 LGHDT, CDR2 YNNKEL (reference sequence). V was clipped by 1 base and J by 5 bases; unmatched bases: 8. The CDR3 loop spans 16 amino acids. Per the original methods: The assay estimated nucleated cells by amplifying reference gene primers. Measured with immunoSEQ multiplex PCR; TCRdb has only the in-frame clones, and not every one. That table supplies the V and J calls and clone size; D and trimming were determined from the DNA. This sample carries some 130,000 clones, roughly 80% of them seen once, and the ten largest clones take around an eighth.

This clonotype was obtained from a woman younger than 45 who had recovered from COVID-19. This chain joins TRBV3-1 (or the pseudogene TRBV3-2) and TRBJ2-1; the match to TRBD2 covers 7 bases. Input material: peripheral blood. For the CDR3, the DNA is TGTGCCAGCAGCCAAGTTTCAGCGGGGTCCCACAATGAGCAGTTCTTC. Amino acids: CASSQVSAGSHNEQFF.